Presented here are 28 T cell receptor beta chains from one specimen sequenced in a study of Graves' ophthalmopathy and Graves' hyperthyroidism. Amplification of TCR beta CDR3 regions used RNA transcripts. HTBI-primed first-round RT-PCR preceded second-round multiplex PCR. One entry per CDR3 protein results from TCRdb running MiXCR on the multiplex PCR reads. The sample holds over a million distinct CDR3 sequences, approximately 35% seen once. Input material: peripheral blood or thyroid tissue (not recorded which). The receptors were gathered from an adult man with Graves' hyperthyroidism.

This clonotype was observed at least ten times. The CDR3 protein is CASSLRAGVNQPQHF. CDR3 in DNA: TGCGCCAGCAGCTTGCGTGCAGGAGTCAATCAGCCCCAGCATTTT. The chain has TRBV5-1 and TRBJ1-5; no definite D call. From germline, CDR1 is SGHRS and CDR2 YFSETQ. V was clipped by 1 base and J by 3 bases, with 11 bases between them. The CDR3 contains 15 residues.

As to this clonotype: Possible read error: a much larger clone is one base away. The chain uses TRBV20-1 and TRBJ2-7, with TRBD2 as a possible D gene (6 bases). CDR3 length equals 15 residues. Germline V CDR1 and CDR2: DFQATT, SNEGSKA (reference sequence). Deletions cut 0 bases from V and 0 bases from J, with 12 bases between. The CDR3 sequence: CSAREVAGNSYEQYF. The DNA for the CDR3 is TGCAGTGCTAGAGAAGTCGCGGGGAACTCCTACGAGCAGTACTTC.

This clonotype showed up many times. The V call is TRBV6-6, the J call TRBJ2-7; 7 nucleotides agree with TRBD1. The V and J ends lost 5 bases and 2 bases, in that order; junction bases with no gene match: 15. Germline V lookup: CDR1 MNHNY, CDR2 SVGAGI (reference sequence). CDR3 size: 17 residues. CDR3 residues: CASSESGKGAQAYEQYF. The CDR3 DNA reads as TGTGCCAGCAGTGAATCGGGAAAGGGGGCGCAGGCCTACGAGCAGTACTTC.

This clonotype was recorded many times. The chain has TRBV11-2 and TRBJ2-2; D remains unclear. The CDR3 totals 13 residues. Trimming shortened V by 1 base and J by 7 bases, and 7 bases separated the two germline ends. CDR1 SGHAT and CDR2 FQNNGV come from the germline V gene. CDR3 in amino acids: CASSLVSGGELFF. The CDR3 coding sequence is TGTGCCAGCAGCTTAGTCTCGGGCGGGGAGCTGTTTTTT.

CDR3 nucleotides: TGTGCCAGCAGCTTAGCGCTTGGGACAGGGGACAGTCAGCCCCAGCATTTT. Translation gives CASSLALGTGDSQPQHF. The rearrangement uses TRBV2 and TRBJ1-5, with TRBD1 matching over 10 bases. Germline CDR1 SNHLY, CDR2 FYNNEI. J gave up 6 bases and V 6 bases, and 14 bases lay outside the gene matches. This CDR3 region has 17 residues.

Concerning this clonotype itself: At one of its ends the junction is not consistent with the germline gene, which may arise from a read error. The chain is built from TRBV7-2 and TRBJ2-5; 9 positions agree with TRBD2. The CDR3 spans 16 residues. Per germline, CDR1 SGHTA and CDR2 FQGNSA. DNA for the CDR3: TGTGCCAGCAGCTTAGAGCAGCGGGGGGACCAGGAGACCCAGTACTTC. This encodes CASSLEQRGDQETQYF.

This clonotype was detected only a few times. The CDR3 protein is CASSLQGALGQPQHF. The CDR3 DNA follows: TGTGCCAGCAGCTTACAGGGGGCTCTGGGCCAGCCCCAGCATTTT. This rearrangement joins TRBV7-6 to TRBJ1-5; 8 nucleotides align to TRBD1. The length of the CDR3 is 15 residues. Germline V gene lookup returns CDR1 SGHVS and CDR2 FNYEAQ. V dropped 2 bases and J dropped 7; count of bases not matched to a gene: 7.

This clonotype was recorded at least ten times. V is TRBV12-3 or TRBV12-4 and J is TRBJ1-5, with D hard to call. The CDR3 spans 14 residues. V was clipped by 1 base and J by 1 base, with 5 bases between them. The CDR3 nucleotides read TGTGCCAGCAGTTTAGTTGAGAGCAATCAGCCCCAGCATTTT. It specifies CASSLVESNQPQHF.

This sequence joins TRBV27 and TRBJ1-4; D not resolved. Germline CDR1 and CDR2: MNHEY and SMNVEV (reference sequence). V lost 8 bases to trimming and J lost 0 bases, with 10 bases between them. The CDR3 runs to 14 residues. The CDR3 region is CASWGSATNEKLFF. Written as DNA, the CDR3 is TGTGCCAGCTGGGGATCTGCAACTAATGAAAAACTGTTTTTT.

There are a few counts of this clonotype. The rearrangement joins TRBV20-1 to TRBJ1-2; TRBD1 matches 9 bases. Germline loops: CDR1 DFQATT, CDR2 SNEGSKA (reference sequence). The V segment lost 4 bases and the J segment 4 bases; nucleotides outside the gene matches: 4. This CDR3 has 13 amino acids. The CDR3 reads CSATGTGLYGYTF. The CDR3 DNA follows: TGCAGTGCTACCGGGACAGGGCTCTATGGCTACACCTTC.

The CDR3, as DNA: TGCGCCAGCAGCATCGGCAGCATAAACACCGGGGAGCTGTTTTTT. Its translation: CASSIGSINTGELFF. The V and J genes are TRBV4-3 and TRBJ2-2; D gene unclear. Germline loops: CDR1 LGHNA, CDR2 YSLEER. The CDR3 length is 15 residues. Trimming removed 5 bases at V and 2 bases at J, with 12 bases between.

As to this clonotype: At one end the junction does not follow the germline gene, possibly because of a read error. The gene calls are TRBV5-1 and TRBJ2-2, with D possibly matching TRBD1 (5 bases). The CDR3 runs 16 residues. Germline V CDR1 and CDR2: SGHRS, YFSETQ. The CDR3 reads CASSSWSTANTGELFF. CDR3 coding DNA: TGTGCCAGCAGCTCCTGGTCGACAGCGAACACCGGGGAGCTGTTTTTT.

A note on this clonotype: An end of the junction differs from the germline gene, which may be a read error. The CDR3 DNA reads TGTGCGACCACCACTGGTAGCGGGACCCCCACAGATACGCAGTATTTT. This translates into CATTTGSGTPTDTQYF. This sequence joins TRBV15 and TRBJ2-3, with 8 bases aligning to TRBD2. The CDR3 runs 16 residues. Germline V lookup: CDR1 LNHNV, CDR2 YYDKDF (reference sequence).

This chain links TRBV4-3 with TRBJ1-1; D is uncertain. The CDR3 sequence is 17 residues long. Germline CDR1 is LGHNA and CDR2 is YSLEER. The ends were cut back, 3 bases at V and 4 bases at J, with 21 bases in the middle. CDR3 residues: CASSQPLPRTGSTEAFF. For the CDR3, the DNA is TGCGCCAGCAGCCAGCCTCTACCCCGGACCGGGAGCACTGAAGCTTTCTTT.

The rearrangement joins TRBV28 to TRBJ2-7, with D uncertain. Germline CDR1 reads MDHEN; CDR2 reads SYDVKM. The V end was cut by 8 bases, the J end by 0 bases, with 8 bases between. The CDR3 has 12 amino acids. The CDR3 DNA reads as TGTGCCAGCGGGTATAGCTCCTACGAGCAGTACTTC. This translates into CASGYSSYEQYF.

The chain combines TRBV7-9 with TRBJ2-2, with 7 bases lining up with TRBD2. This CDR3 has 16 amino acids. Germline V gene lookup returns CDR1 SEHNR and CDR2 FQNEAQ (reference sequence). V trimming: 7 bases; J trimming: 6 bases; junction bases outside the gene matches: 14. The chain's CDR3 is CASTPPSGRAAGELFF. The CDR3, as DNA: TGTGCCAGCACCCCCCCCAGTGGGAGGGCCGCCGGGGAGCTGTTTTTT.

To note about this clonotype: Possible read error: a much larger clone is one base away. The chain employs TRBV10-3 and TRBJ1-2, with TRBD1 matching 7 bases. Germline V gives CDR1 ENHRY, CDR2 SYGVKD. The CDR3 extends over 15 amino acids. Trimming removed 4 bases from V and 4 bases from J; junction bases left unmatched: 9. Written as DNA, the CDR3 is TGTGCCATCAGTGTACCGAAGAGGGACAGCTATGGCTACACCTTC. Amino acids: CAISVPKRDSYGYTF.

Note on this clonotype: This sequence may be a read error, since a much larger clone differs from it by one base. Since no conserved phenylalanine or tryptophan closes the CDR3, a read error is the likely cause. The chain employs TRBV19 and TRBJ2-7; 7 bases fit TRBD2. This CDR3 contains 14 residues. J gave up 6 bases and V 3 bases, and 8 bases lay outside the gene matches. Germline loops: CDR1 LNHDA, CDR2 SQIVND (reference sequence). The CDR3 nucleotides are TGTGCCAGTAGTATTATCCCGGGAGGAGGCGAGCAGTACCTC. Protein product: CASSIIPGGGEQYL.

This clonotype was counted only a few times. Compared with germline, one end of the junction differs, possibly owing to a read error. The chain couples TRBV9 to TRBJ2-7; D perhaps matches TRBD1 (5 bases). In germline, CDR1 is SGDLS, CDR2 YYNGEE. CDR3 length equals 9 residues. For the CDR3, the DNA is TGTGCCAGCAGCGGTACAGGCGCCTTC. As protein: CASSGTGAF. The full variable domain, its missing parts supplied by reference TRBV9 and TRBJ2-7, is DSGVTQTPKHLITATGQRVTLRCSPRSGDLSVYWYQQSLDQGLQFLIQYYNGEERAKGNILERFSAQQFPDLHSELNLSSLELGDSALYFCASSGTGAFGPGTRLTVT.

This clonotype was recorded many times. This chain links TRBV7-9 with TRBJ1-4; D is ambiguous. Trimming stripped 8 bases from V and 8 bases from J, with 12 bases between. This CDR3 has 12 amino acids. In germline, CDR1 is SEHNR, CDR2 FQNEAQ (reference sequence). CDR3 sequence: CASWTKEEKLFF. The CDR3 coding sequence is TGTGCCAGCTGGACTAAAGAGGAAAAACTGTTTTTT.

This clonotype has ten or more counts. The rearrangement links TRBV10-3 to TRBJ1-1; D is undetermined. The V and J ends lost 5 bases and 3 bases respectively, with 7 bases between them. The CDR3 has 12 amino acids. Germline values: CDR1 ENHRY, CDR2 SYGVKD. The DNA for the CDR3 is TGTGCCATCAGTCCCGACCACACTGAAGCTTTCTTT. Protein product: CAISPDHTEAFF.

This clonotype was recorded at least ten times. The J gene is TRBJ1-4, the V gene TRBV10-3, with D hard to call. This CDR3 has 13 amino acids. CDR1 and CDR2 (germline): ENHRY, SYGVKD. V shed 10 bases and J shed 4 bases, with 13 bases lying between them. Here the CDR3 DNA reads TGTGCCACCCTGGACGGGATTAATGAAAAACTGTTTTTT. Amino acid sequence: CATLDGINEKLFF.

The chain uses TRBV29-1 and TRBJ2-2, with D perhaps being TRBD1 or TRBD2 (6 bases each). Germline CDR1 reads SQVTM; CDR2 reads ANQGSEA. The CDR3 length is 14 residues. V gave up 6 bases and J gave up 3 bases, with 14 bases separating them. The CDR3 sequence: CSVRGQPYTGELFF. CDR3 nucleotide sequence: TGCAGCGTGCGGGGACAACCCTACACCGGGGAGCTGTTTTTT.

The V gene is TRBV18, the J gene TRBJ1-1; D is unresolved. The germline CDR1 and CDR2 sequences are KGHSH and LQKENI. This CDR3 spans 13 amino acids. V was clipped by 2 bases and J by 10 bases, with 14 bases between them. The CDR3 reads CASSPDVGRAAFF. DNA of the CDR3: TGTGCCAGCTCACCAGACGTCGGTCGAGCAGCTTTCTTT.

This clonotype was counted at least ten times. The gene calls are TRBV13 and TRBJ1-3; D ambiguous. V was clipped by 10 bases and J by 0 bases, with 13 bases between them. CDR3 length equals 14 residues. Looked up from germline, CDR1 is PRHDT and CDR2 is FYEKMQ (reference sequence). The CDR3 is CATAGGLSGNTIYF. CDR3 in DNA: TGTGCCACCGCCGGAGGTCTCTCTGGAAACACCATATATTTT.

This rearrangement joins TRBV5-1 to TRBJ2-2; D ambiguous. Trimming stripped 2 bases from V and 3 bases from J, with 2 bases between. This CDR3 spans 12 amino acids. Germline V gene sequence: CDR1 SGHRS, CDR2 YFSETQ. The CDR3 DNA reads TGCGCCAGCAGCTTCGACACCGGGGAGCTGTTTTTT. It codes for CASSFDTGELFF.

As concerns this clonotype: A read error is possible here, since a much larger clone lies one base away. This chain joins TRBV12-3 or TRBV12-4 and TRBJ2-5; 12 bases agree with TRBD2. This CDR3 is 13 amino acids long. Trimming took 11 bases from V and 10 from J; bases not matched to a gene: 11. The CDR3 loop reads CAGIRTSGEDQYF. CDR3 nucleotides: TGTGCCGGCATCAGGACTAGCGGGGAAGACCAGTACTTC.

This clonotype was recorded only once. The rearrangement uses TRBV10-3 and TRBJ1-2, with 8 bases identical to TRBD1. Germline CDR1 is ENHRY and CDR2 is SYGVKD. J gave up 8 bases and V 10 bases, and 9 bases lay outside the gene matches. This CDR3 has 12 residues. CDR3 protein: CATRGQARGYTF. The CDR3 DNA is TGTGCCACCAGGGGACAGGCCCGCGGCTACACCTTC.